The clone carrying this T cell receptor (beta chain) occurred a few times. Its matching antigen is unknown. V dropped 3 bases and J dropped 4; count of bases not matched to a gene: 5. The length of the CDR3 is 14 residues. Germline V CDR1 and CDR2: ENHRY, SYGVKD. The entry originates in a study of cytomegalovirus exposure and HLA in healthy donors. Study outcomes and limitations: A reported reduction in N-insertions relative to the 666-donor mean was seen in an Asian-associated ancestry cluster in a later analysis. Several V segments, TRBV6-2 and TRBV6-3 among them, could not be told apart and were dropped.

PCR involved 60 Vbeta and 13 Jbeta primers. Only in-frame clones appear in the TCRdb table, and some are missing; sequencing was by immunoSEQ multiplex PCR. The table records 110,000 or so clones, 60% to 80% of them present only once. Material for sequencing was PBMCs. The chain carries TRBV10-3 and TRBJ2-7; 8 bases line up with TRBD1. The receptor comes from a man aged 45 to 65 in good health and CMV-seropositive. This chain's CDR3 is CAISEGRGRYEQYF. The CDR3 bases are TGTGCCATCAGTGAAGGCAGGGGGCGTTACGAGCAGTACTTC.